The source of this TCR beta chain is a study of blood T cell repertoires in COVID-19. This clone was observed a single time. CDR1 and CDR2 (germline): LGHDT, YNNKEL (reference sequence). The CDR3 spans 15 residues. The junction had 7 bases not matched to a gene; V was cut back by 0 bases and J by 8 bases. Using immunoSEQ multiplex PCR, the repertoire was profiled, and TCRdb retains in-frame clones only, with some absent. Here the sample spans about 77,000 clones, about 80% being singletons. The genes are TRBV3-1 (or the pseudogene TRBV3-2) and TRBJ1-2, with 9 bases aligning to TRBD1. The TCR comes from a woman aged 70-85 years with acute or convalescent COVID-19. What was sequenced was peripheral blood. The CDR3 sequence is CASSQEPQGASGYTF. The CDR3 nucleotides read TGTGCCAGCAGCCAAGAGCCACAGGGGGCGTCGGGCTACACCTTC.